The rows below give T cell receptor beta chains drawn from one sample of a study of shared clonotypes between healthy human individuals. Clones were read by immunoSEQ multiplex PCR, and TCRdb kept only the in-frame ones, dropping some. Counted here are about 480,000 clones, over 75% occurring once; the ten biggest clones make up approximately 12%. Sequencing was done on a sample of PBMCs. These receptors all come from a woman aged 40 to 50 in good health. Some clones in this sample may be carry-over from other donors' samples. Both conserved end residues are part of each CDR3. The order of the fields is V gene, clone size, J gene, D gene, CDR3 DNA, CDR3 protein. D genes are given only for firm matches. The listing skips clone size in some rows; elsewhere it reads once, few, many or a size class.

V gene: TRBV2
clone size: many
J gene: TRBJ1-2
D gene: TRBD1
CDR3 DNA: TGTGCCAGCAGGCGGGACAGGGGCTCAGCTGATGGCTACACCTTC
CDR3 protein: CASRRDRGSADGYTF

V gene: TRBV9
clone size: -
J gene: TRBJ1-5
D gene: -
CDR3 DNA: TGTGCCAGCAGCGTAGGGGGGTATAGCAATCAGCCCCAGCATTTT
CDR3 protein: CASSVGGYSNQPQHF

V gene: TRBV28
clone size: -
J gene: TRBJ2-7
D gene: -
CDR3 DNA: TGTGCCAGCACCCAAAGTGGGCTCTCCTACGAGCAGTACTTC
CDR3 protein: CASTQSGLSYEQYF

V gene: TRBV6-1
clone size: -
J gene: TRBJ2-7
D gene: -
CDR3 DNA: TGTGCCAGCAGTGGACAACAGGTACTCGAGCAGTACTTC
CDR3 protein: CASSGQQVLEQYF

V gene: TRBV4-1
clone size: -
J gene: TRBJ2-3
D gene: TRBD2
CDR3 DNA: TGCGCCAGCAGCCAAGATGGGACGGGGGGGGATACGCAGTATTTT
CDR3 protein: CASSQDGTGGDTQYF

V gene: TRBV5-4
clone size: -
J gene: TRBJ1-6
D gene: TRBD1
CDR3 DNA: TGTGCCAGCAGCTTTGGACAGGGATATAATTCACCCCTCCACTTT
CDR3 protein: CASSFGQGYNSPLHF

V gene: TRBV19
clone size: -
J gene: TRBJ1-2
D gene: TRBD1
CDR3 DNA: TGTGCCAGTAGTATGGACAGGTTCTATGGCTACACCTTC
CDR3 protein: CASSMDRFYGYTF

V gene: TRBV7-9
clone size: -
J gene: TRBJ2-1
D gene: -
CDR3 DNA: TGTGCCAGCAGCCGACCCAACAGGGCAAGAACCCAAGTTTACAATGAGCAGTTCTTC
CDR3 protein: CASSRPNRARTQVYNEQFF

V gene: TRBV30
clone size: -
J gene: TRBJ2-7
D gene: -
CDR3 DNA: TGTGCCTGGAGTGGTTTTTTCGAGCAGTACTTC
CDR3 protein: CAWSGFFEQYF

V gene: TRBV6-1
clone size: -
J gene: TRBJ1-4
D gene: -
CDR3 DNA: TGTGCCAGCAGTGAATTGGGTGGGATTGCAACTAATGAAAAACTGTTTTTT
CDR3 protein: CASSELGGIATNEKLFF

V gene: TRBV5-4
clone size: -
J gene: TRBJ2-2
D gene: TRBD2
CDR3 DNA: TGTGCCAGCAGCTTGGCCCTAGCGGGAGGGGCCACCGGGGAGCTGTTTTTT
CDR3 protein: CASSLALAGGATGELFF

V gene: TRBV14
clone size: -
J gene: TRBJ2-1
D gene: -
CDR3 DNA: TGTGCCAGCAGCCAAGGGGCCGGTACCAGCTCCTACAATGAGCAGTTCTTC
CDR3 protein: CASSQGAGTSSYNEQFF

V gene: TRBV18
clone size: -
J gene: TRBJ2-7
D gene: TRBD2
CDR3 DNA: TGTGCCAGCTCACCCTCGGCTAGCGGGAGCGACGAGCAGTACTTC
CDR3 protein: CASSPSASGSDEQYF

V gene: TRBV7-2
clone size: -
J gene: TRBJ1-5
D gene: -
CDR3 DNA: TGTGCCAGCAGCTTAGATTCGGGGAGAGGCAATCAGCCCCAGCATTTT
CDR3 protein: CASSLDSGRGNQPQHF

V gene: TRBV6-4
clone size: -
J gene: TRBJ2-7
D gene: -
CDR3 DNA: TGTGCCGCCGAGTCCGACAGTTCCTCCTACGAGCAGTACTTC
CDR3 protein: CAAESDSSSYEQYF

V gene: TRBV5-1
clone size: few
J gene: TRBJ2-7
D gene: -
CDR3 DNA: TGCGCCAGCAGCGGGCAGCCTCCCCTCTACGAGCAGTACTTC
CDR3 protein: CASSGQPPLYEQYF

V gene: TRBV5-4
clone size: -
J gene: TRBJ2-1
D gene: TRBD1
CDR3 DNA: TGTGCCAGCAGCTCTGGGACAGGGTGGCTCTTC
CDR3 protein: CASSSGTGWLF

V gene: TRBV2
clone size: -
J gene: TRBJ2-2
D gene: -
CDR3 DNA: TGTGCCAGCAATATAGCGGCCCCCGGGGAGCTGTTTTTT
CDR3 protein: CASNIAAPGELFF

V gene: TRBV28
clone size: -
J gene: TRBJ2-5
D gene: -
CDR3 DNA: TGTGCCAGCAGTTTAAAGGGGTGGGCCAGCCAAGAGACCCAGTACTTC
CDR3 protein: CASSLKGWASQETQYF

V gene: TRBV28
clone size: -
J gene: TRBJ2-3
D gene: TRBD2
CDR3 DNA: TGTGCCAGCAGCCACAGTCGGACTAGCGGGTACACAGATACGCAGTATTTT
CDR3 protein: CASSHSRTSGYTDTQYF

V gene: TRBV5-4
clone size: many
J gene: TRBJ1-1
D gene: TRBD1
CDR3 DNA: TGTGCCAGCAGCTTGACAGGGGGCTTGGGCACTGAAGCTTTCTTT
CDR3 protein: CASSLTGGLGTEAFF

V gene: TRBV27
clone size: -
J gene: TRBJ2-3
D gene: TRBD2
CDR3 DNA: TGTGCCAGCAGTTTATCCCAGCGGGGGGGGACAGATACGCAGTATTTT
CDR3 protein: CASSLSQRGGTDTQYF